These 9 T cell receptor beta chains share one sample of origin, sequenced in a study of blood T cell repertoires in COVID-19. The repertoire was sequenced with immunoSEQ multiplex PCR; TCRdb's copy has only in-frame clones and lacks some. The repertoire includes some 200,000 clones, roughly 75% of them detected once, and 5.5% to 8.5% sits in the top ten. Specimen: peripheral blood. These receptor sequences come from a woman aged 70-85 years with acute or convalescent COVID-19.

The chain has TRBV30 and TRBJ2-1; 9 bases are shared with TRBD1. Germline lookup yields CDR1 GTSNPN and CDR2 SVGIG (reference sequence). Trimming took 3 bases from V and 8 from J; bases not matched to a gene: 5. This CDR3 has 13 amino acids. CDR3 amino acids: CAWSTGGSYEQFF. The CDR3 DNA is TGTGCCTGGAGCACAGGGGGCTCTTATGAGCAGTTCTTC.

The chain couples TRBV4-2 to TRBJ2-7, with 10 nucleotides matching TRBD1. CDR1 is LGHNA and CDR2 is YNFKEQ in the germline V gene. The CDR3 runs 15 residues. V gave up 2 bases and J gave up 5 bases; unmatched junction bases: 6. The CDR3 DNA reads TGTGCCAGCAGCCAATTCCGGGACAGGGGCCACGAGCAGTACGTC. It yields the protein CASSQFRDRGHEQYV.

V usage is TRBV4-3 and J usage is TRBJ1-5; a possible D gene is TRBD1 (5 bases). CDR1 is LGHNA, CDR2 YSLEER, per germline. V gave up 0 bases and J gave up 5 bases, with 11 bases separating them. This CDR3 is built from 15 residues. The DNA of the CDR3 is TGCGCCAGCAGCCAAGAACGGGCAGGGTATCAGCCCCAGCATTTT. Its translation is CASSQERAGYQPQHF.

The chain joins TRBV9 to TRBJ2-7, with D perhaps TRBD1 (5 bases). Between the trimmed V and J ends, which lost 0 bases and 2 bases, there was a span of 9 bases. The CDR3 extends over 14 amino acids. From germline, CDR1 is SGDLS and CDR2 YYNGEE. The CDR3 region is CASSVGTPPYEQYF. CDR3 bases: TGTGCCAGCAGCGTAGGGACACCTCCCTACGAGCAGTACTTC. Full variable domain (rest looked up from reference TRBV9 and TRBJ2-7): DSGVTQTPKHLITATGQRVTLRCSPRSGDLSVYWYQQSLDQGLQFLIQYYNGEERAKGNILERFSAQQFPDLHSELNLSSLELGDSALYFCASSVGTPPYEQYFGPGTRLTVT.

The V gene is TRBV7-9, the J gene TRBJ2-1; 7 positions agree with TRBD1. Losses at the gene ends were 5 bases for V and 2 bases for J; bases not matched to a gene: 6. This CDR3 region has 15 residues. Germline V CDR1 and CDR2: SEHNR, FQNEAQ (reference sequence). The DNA for the CDR3 is TGTGCCAGCAGCCAACTGCAGGGGGCCTACAATGAGCAGTTCTTC. Amino acids: CASSQLQGAYNEQFF. The variable domain in full, completed from reference TRBV7-9 and TRBJ2-1, reads DTGVSQNPRHKITKRGQNVTFRCDPISEHNRLYWYRQTLGQGPEFLTYFQNEAQLEKSRLLSDRFSAERPKGSFSTLEIQRTEQGDSAMYLCASSQLQGAYNEQFFGPGTRLTVL.

J is TRBJ1-6 and V is TRBV19; 7 bases match TRBD1. The CDR3 totals 15 residues. The germline gives CDR1 LNHDA, CDR2 SQIVND (reference sequence). V shed 7 bases, J shed 9 bases, and the junction held 12 bases outside the gene matches. This chain's CDR3 is CASNPEGALGSPLHF. The DNA for the CDR3 is TGTGCCAGTAACCCGGAGGGGGCGCTGGGTTCACCCCTCCACTTT.

The chain couples TRBV19 to TRBJ2-1; D might be TRBD1 (6 bases). The germline V gene has CDR1 LNHDA and CDR2 SQIVND (reference sequence). This CDR3 comprises 14 residues. V lost 4 bases and J 7 bases, leaving 14 bases between the germline ends. The CDR3, as DNA: TGTGCCAGTAGTACCTCGATAACAGGGAATGAGCAGTTCTTC. Translating gives CASSTSITGNEQFF.

This clone has more than one count but fewer than ten. The chain joins TRBV5-6 to TRBJ1-4; TRBD1 might be the D (5 bases). CDR3 length: 14 amino acids. Germline CDR1 reads SGHDT; CDR2 reads YYEEEE. Between the trimmed V and J ends, which lost 1 base and 4 bases, there was a span of 8 bases. The chain's CDR3 is CASSLFQGNEKLFF. In DNA form, the CDR3 reads TGTGCCAGCAGCTTGTTTCAGGGTAATGAAAAACTGTTTTTT.

The chain has TRBV18 and TRBJ2-2, with TRBD2 matching over 8 bases. V gave up 6 bases and J gave up 4 bases; unmatched junction bases: 1. The CDR3 sequence is 13 residues long. Looked up from germline, CDR1 is KGHSH and CDR2 is LQKENI. Here the CDR3 DNA reads TGTGCCAGCTCCGGGGGGGCCACCGGGGAGCTGTTTTTT. Protein product: CASSGGATGELFF.